These 4 T cell receptor beta chains came from one sample sequenced in a study of lymphopenia after photon versus proton radiotherapy. Sequenced by immunoSEQ multiplex PCR; TCRdb stores in-frame clones only, minus some. Here the sample spans roughly 40,000 clones, 70% to 90% being singletons. Sequencing used peripheral blood, obtained from a patient treated with proton-based radiotherapy. These receptor sequences come from a woman aged 70 to 79 with pancreatic cancer. Some clones in this sample may be carry-over from other donors' samples.

This chain uses TRBV28 with TRBJ2-5; the match to TRBD2 covers 8 bases. V lost 3 bases to trimming and J lost 5 bases; unmatched junction nucleotides: 8. Germline assignment: CDR1 MDHEN and CDR2 SYDVKM. CDR3 length: 15 residues. The CDR3 loop is CASSLVREGRETQYF. The DNA of the CDR3 is TGTGCCAGCAGTTTGGTCCGGGAGGGCCGGGAGACCCAGTACTTC. The whole variable domain, remainder taken from reference TRBV28 and TRBJ2-5, is DVKVTQSSRYLVKRTGEKVFLECVQDMDHENMFWYRQDPGLGLRLIYFSYDVKMKEKGDIPEGYSVSREKKERFSLILESASTNQTSMYLCASSLVREGRETQYFGPGTRLLVL.

The rearrangement links TRBV30 to TRBJ1-1; possible D gene TRBD1, 5 bases. The V and J ends lost 2 bases and 1 base respectively, with 8 bases between them. The CDR3 runs to 13 residues. Germline V gene sequence: CDR1 GTSNPN, CDR2 SVGIG (reference sequence). CDR3 in DNA: TGTGCCTGGAGTAGACAGCAGAACACTGAAGCTTTCTTT. It specifies CAWSRQQNTEAFF.

This sequence joins TRBV10-1 and TRBJ2-3, with 8 bases identical to TRBD2. CDR3 length: 18 residues. V was pared by 2 bases and J by 1 base, with 11 bases of the junction left unmatched. Germline V gene sequence: CDR1 WNHNN, CDR2 SYGVQD (reference sequence). The CDR3: CASSEVYPREVRTDTQYF. CDR3 coding DNA: TGCGCCAGCAGTGAGGTTTATCCGCGGGAGGTTCGCACAGATACGCAGTATTTT.

The chain employs TRBV30 and TRBJ2-7, with a possible D match to TRBD2 (7 bases). Per the germline V gene, CDR1 is GTSNPN and CDR2 is SVGIG (reference sequence). This CDR3 has 14 residues. V lost 1 base, J lost 4 bases, and 14 bases lay in between. The CDR3, as DNA: TGTGCCTGGAGTGGAGGGGGAGGGTTATACGAGCAGTACTTC. Translating it yields CAWSGGGGLYEQYF.